Shown below are 27 T cell receptor beta chains from a single sample sequenced in a study of beta chain features in type 1 diabetes. What was sequenced were expressed TCRB transcripts, since all of the isolated RNA had been reverse transcribed. Measured with immunoSEQ multiplex PCR; TCRdb has only the in-frame clones, and not every one. The table has roughly 140,000 clones, 40% to 60% seen once; the top ten hold under 0.45%. Sequenced sample: Tregs from blood. Receptor source: a man aged 18 to 35 in good health.

This clone occurred a few times. The rearrangement links TRBV19 to TRBJ1-1; D is perhaps TRBD1 (5 bases). CDR3 length: 14 amino acids. Trimming removed 8 bases at V and 5 bases at J, with 18 bases between. CDR1 LNHDA and CDR2 SQIVND come from the germline V gene (reference sequence). CDR3 coding DNA: TGTGCCAGTGGGAGAGCGGTCGGGGGTACTGAAGCTTTCTTT. This gives the protein CASGRAVGGTEAFF. The variable domain in full, completed from reference TRBV19 and TRBJ1-1, reads DGGITQSPKYLFRKEGQNVTLSCEQNLNHDAMYWYRQDPGQGLRLIYYSQIVNDFQKGDIAEGYSVSREKKESFPLTVTSAQKNPTAFYLCASGRAVGGTEAFFGQGTRLTVV.

This clone was detected only a few times. The chain uses TRBV5-1 and TRBJ2-7; D gene uncertain. There are 12 residues in the CDR3. Germline-derived CDR1 and CDR2 are SGHRS and YFSETQ. The V and J ends lost 1 base and 3 bases respectively, with 5 bases between them. CDR3 coding DNA: TGCGCCAGCAGCTTGCAAAACTACGAGCAGTACTTC. Translated: CASSLQNYEQYF.

CDR3 region: CASSTGALADITSSYEQYF. CDR3 in DNA: TGTGCCAGCAGTACCGGGGCACTAGCGGACATCACGTCGTCCTACGAGCAGTACTTC. The V gene is TRBV28, the J gene TRBJ2-7, with 8 bases aligning to TRBD2. This CDR3 is 19 amino acids long. J was trimmed by 1 base and V by 5 bases; bases with no gene match: 19. CDR1 MDHEN and CDR2 SYDVKM come from the germline V gene.

This clone was observed a few times. The chain is built from TRBV5-1 and TRBJ2-2; 8 nucleotides match TRBD1. Germline CDR1 is SGHRS and CDR2 is YFSETQ. The V segment lost 4 bases and the J segment 2 bases; nucleotides outside the gene matches: 4. The CDR3 is 15 amino acids. Written as DNA, the CDR3 is TGCGCCAGCAGCCAAGGACAGGGAAACACCGGGGAGCTGTTTTTT. It encodes CASSQGQGNTGELFF.

The chain recombines TRBV19 with TRBJ2-1; TRBD2 is a possible D gene (5 bases). From germline, CDR1 is LNHDA and CDR2 SQIVND (reference sequence). CDR3 length equals 14 residues. V shed 2 bases and J shed 6 bases, with 11 bases lying between them. The CDR3 region is CASSIRSRGNEQFF. The CDR3 region has the DNA TGTGCCAGTAGTATACGTTCCCGGGGCAATGAGCAGTTCTTC.

The chain recombines TRBV7-9 with TRBJ1-2; 7 nucleotides align to TRBD1. This CDR3 region has 14 residues. CDR1 is SEHNR, CDR2 FQNEAQ, per germline (reference sequence). Unmatched junction bases numbered 8, after V lost 5 bases and J lost 5 bases. The CDR3 is CASSPRTGEYGYTF. The CDR3 DNA reads TGTGCCAGCAGCCCCCGGACAGGAGAGTATGGCTACACCTTC. Supplemented by reference TRBV7-9 and TRBJ1-2, the full variable domain reads DTGVSQNPRHKITKRGQNVTFRCDPISEHNRLYWYRQTLGQGPEFLTYFQNEAQLEKSRLLSDRFSAERPKGSFSTLEIQRTEQGDSAMYLCASSPRTGEYGYTFGSGTRLTVV.

This sequence joins TRBV7-2 and TRBJ1-6; D is unclear. This CDR3 has 16 residues. V lost 2 bases, J lost 3 bases, and 11 bases lay in between. Germline V gene sequence: CDR1 SGHTA, CDR2 FQGNSA. DNA of the CDR3: TGTGCCAGCAGCTTACCAGCGAGGCTCTATAATTCACCCCTCCACTTT. It yields the protein CASSLPARLYNSPLHF.

In regard to this clone: Within the sample, other DNA sequences also encode this same CDR3. The rearrangement links TRBV7-8 to TRBJ2-7, with TRBD2 matching 12 bases. The CDR3 consists of 15 residues. Looked up from germline, CDR1 is SGHVS and CDR2 is FQNEAQ. J was trimmed by 0 bases and V by 3 bases; bases with no gene match: 0. The CDR3 region is CASSLTSGSSYEQYF. The CDR3 DNA is TGTGCCAGCAGCTTGACTAGCGGGAGCTCCTACGAGCAGTACTTC.

This clone was seen only a few times. The rearrangement links TRBV9 to TRBJ1-2, with 8 bases that match TRBD1. The CDR3 has 14 amino acids. J lost 1 base, V lost 4 bases, and 3 bases had no gene match. Germline V gene data show CDR1 as SGDLS and CDR2 as YYNGEE. The CDR3 loop is CASSIGQGNYGYTF. CDR3 bases: TGTGCCAGCAGCATCGGACAGGGTAACTATGGCTACACCTTC.

The chain joins TRBV5-4 to TRBJ1-2, with 7 nucleotides matching TRBD1. Germline V lookup: CDR1 SGHNT, CDR2 YYREEE (reference sequence). CDR3 size: 16 residues. V lost 0 bases and J lost 2; bases outside the gene matches: 7. The CDR3 is CASSLEGQRTNYGYTF. CDR3 DNA: TGTGCCAGCAGCTTGGAGGGACAGCGGACCAACTATGGCTACACCTTC.

The J gene is TRBJ2-7, the V gene TRBV6-1; a weak D match, TRBD2 (5 bases). The CDR3 extends over 14 amino acids. Looked up from germline, CDR1 is MNHNS and CDR2 is SASEGT. V was cut by 4 bases and J by 0 bases, with 10 bases left in between. The CDR3 region has the DNA TGTGCCAGCAGTGTCAGCGGTCTCTCCTACGAGCAGTACTTC. It yields the protein CASSVSGLSYEQYF.

V usage is TRBV2 and J usage is TRBJ1-2; TRBD1 matches 7 bases. The J segment lost 1 base and the V segment lost 9 bases, leaving 5 bases of the junction unmatched. Germline CDR1 is SNHLY and CDR2 is FYNNEI. The CDR3 runs to 13 residues. This CDR3 reads CASNRGFNYGYTF. CDR3 DNA: TGTGCCAGTAACAGGGGTTTTAACTATGGCTACACCTTC.

CDR3 loop: CASSLTQRVRYKEQYF. CDR3 DNA sequence: TGTGCCAGCAGCCTGACTCAGCGGGTGAGGTACAAGGAGCAGTACTTC. The chain recombines TRBV7-2 with TRBJ2-7; the D gene is possibly TRBD2 (6 bases). CDR1 and CDR2 from the germline V gene are SGHTA and FQGNSA. Deletions cut 5 bases from V and 7 bases from J, with 24 bases between. This CDR3 region has 16 residues.

This clone was observed a few times. The chain recombines TRBV9 with TRBJ2-7, with TRBD2 as a possible D gene (7 bases). The CDR3 covers 15 residues. CDR1 and CDR2 from the germline V gene are SGDLS and YYNGEE. Between the trimmed V and J ends, which lost 2 bases and 5 bases, there was a span of 17 bases. The CDR3, as DNA: TGTGCCAGCAGCGTCGCGGGACGGGGGGCTGACGAGCAGTACTTC. This translates into CASSVAGRGADEQYF.

This clone was observed a few times. Relative to the germline gene, one junction end is altered; a read error may explain this. The chain uses TRBV27 and TRBJ2-5; D unresolved. The CDR3 runs 11 residues. Germline values: CDR1 MNHEY, CDR2 SMNVEV (reference sequence). The CDR3 loop is CASSFQKTQYF. DNA for the CDR3: TGTGCCAGCAGTTTCCAAAAGACCCAGTACTTC.

This chain connects TRBV5-1 to TRBJ1-5; a possible D gene is TRBD1 (6 bases). The CDR3 spans 15 residues. Looked up from germline, CDR1 is SGHRS and CDR2 is YFSETQ. V was shortened by 1 base and J by 6 bases, with 14 bases between the two germline ends. CDR3 region: CASSLIPGEGQPQHF. Written as DNA, the CDR3 is TGCGCCAGCAGCTTGATTCCAGGGGAGGGTCAGCCCCAGCATTTT.

There are a few counts of this clone. V is TRBV4-2 and J is TRBJ2-3, with a tentative D call TRBD2 (6 bases). This CDR3 spans 15 amino acids. The V end was cut by 4 bases, the J end by 2 bases, with 13 bases between. Germline values: CDR1 LGHNA, CDR2 YNFKEQ. The CDR3 spells CASSRRGNPTDTQYF. DNA for the CDR3: TGTGCCAGCAGCCGGCGGGGAAACCCCACAGATACGCAGTATTTT.

This clone was observed a few times. This chain uses TRBV10-1 with TRBJ1-2; the match to TRBD1 covers 8 bases. The germline gives CDR1 WNHNN, CDR2 SYGVQD (reference sequence). Trimming at V came to 4 bases and at J to 6 bases, leaving 7 bases not matched to a gene. The CDR3 runs to 14 residues. The CDR3 protein is CASSVATGVNGYTF. The CDR3 DNA is TGCGCCAGCAGTGTCGCGACAGGGGTCAATGGCTACACCTTC.

This rearrangement joins TRBV29-1 to TRBJ2-2, with 12 bases that match TRBD2. V lost 1 base, J lost 3 bases, and 0 bases stayed unmatched. This CDR3 spans 15 amino acids. Germline values: CDR1 SQVTM, CDR2 ANQGSEA. Here the CDR3 DNA reads TGCAGCGTTGAAGGACTAGCGGGGGACACCGGGGAGCTGTTTTTT. Translation: CSVEGLAGDTGELFF.

The chain joins TRBV7-9 to TRBJ2-2; the match to TRBD2 covers 7 bases. Germline values: CDR1 SEHNR, CDR2 FQNEAQ (reference sequence). The J segment lost 6 bases and the V segment lost 2 bases, leaving 9 bases of the junction unmatched. The CDR3 spans 16 residues. CDR3 nucleotides: TGTGCCAGCAGCTTAAGTGTCGCGGGAGACCCCGGGGAGCTGTTTTTT. This sequence encodes CASSLSVAGDPGELFF.

The rearrangement joins TRBV21-1 to TRBJ2-7; the table's D call, TRBD1, was not checked against the DNA. TRBV21-1 is a pseudogene locus. The CDR3 is made up of 14 amino acids. CDR3 protein: CASIAGYGIYEQYF. The CDR3 DNA sequence: TGTGCCAGCATCGCAGGGTATGGAATCTACGAGCAGTACTTC.

This clone was counted once. The rearrangement links TRBV4-3 to TRBJ2-1; 7 positions agree with TRBD2. This CDR3 region has 17 residues. The germline V gene encodes CDR1 LGHNA and CDR2 YSLEER. The V segment lost 0 bases and the J segment 4 bases; nucleotides outside the gene matches: 9. The CDR3 DNA is TGCGCCAGCAGCCAAGATCTTCCCAGCGGGATTTACAATGAGCAGTTCTTC. Protein sequence: CASSQDLPSGIYNEQFF.

This clone was seen only a few times. The rearrangement links TRBV29-1 to TRBJ2-5, with D tentatively TRBD2 (7 bases). V gave up 6 bases and J gave up 4 bases, with 12 bases separating them. The CDR3 runs 12 residues. Looked up from germline, CDR1 is SQVTM and CDR2 is ANQGSEA. The CDR3 coding sequence is TGCAGCGTCGACCGGGGGGCAGAGACCCAGTACTTC. This encodes CSVDRGAETQYF.

The chain is built from TRBV10-3 and TRBJ2-7, with a tentative D call TRBD1 (6 bases). The V gene lost 3 bases and the J gene lost 0 bases, with 12 bases spanning the gap. CDR1 ENHRY and CDR2 SYGVKD come from the germline V gene. The CDR3 has 15 amino acids. This chain's CDR3 is CAISDDRLSSYEQYF. The CDR3 DNA follows: TGTGCCATCAGTGATGACAGGCTCAGCTCCTACGAGCAGTACTTC.

The V call is TRBV7-2, the J call TRBJ1-4, with 9 bases matching TRBD1. This CDR3 has 14 amino acids. V shed 5 bases, J shed 3 bases, and the junction held 1 base outside the gene matches. In germline, CDR1 is SGHTA, CDR2 FQGNSA. Here the CDR3 reads CASSRQGANEKLFF. The CDR3 bases are TGTGCCAGCAGCCGACAGGGGGCTAATGAAAAACTGTTTTTT.

The gene calls are TRBV7-2 and TRBJ2-7; weak D call: TRBD2 (6 bases). This CDR3 has 13 residues. Germline V gene sequence: CDR1 SGHTA, CDR2 FQGNSA. V lost 4 bases and J 5 bases, leaving 12 bases between the germline ends. The CDR3 region is CASSYSGGDEQYF. The CDR3 DNA sequence: TGTGCCAGCAGCTATAGCGGTGGCGACGAGCAGTACTTC.

The rearrangement links TRBV6-6 to TRBJ1-6; 8 positions agree with TRBD1. The CDR3 is 12 amino acids. CDR1 and CDR2 from the germline V gene are MNHNY and SVGAGI (reference sequence). V was pared by 4 bases and J by 14 bases, with 4 bases of the junction left unmatched. CDR3 DNA: TGTGCCAGCAGTTTACAGGGGGAGGCCCTCCACTTT. Translation: CASSLQGEALHF.